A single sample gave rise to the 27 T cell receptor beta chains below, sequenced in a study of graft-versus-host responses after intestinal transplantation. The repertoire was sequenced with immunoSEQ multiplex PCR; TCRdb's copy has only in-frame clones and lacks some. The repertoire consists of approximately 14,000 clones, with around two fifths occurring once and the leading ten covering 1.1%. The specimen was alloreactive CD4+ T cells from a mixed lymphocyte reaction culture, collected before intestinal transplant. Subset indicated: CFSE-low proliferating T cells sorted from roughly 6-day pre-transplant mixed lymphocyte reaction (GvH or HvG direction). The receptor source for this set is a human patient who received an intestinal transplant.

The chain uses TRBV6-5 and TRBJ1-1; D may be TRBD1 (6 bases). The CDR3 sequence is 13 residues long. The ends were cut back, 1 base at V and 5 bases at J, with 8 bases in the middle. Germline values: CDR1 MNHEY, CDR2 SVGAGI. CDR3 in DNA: TGTGCCAGCAGTTACTTAACAGGGACTGAAGCTTTCTTT. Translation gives CASSYLTGTEAFF.

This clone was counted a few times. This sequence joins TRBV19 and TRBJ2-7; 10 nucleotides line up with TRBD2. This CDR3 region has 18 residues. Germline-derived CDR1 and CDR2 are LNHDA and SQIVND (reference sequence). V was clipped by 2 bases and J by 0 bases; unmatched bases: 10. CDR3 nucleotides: TGTGCCAGTAGTATAATGGCTAGCGGGGGCCCTCACTCCTACGAGCAGTACTTC. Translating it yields CASSIMASGGPHSYEQYF.

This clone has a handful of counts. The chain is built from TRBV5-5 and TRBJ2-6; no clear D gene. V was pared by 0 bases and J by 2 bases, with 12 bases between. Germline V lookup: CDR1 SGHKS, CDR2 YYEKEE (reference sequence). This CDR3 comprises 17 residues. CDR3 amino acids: CASSLDGYGAGANVLTF. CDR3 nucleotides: TGTGCCAGCAGCTTGGACGGGTATGGCGCTGGGGCCAACGTCCTGACTTTC.

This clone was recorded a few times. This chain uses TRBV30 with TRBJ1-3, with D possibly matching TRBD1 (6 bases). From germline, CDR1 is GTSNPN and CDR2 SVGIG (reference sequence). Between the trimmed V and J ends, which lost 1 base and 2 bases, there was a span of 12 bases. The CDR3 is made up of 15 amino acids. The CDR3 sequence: CAWSELRGTGNTIYF. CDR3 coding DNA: TGTGCCTGGAGTGAACTAAGGGGGACTGGAAACACCATATATTTT.

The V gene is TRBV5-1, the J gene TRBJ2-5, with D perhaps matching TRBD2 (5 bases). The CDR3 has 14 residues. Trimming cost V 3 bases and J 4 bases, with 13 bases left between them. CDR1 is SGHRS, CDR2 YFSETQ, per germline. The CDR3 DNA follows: TGCGCCAGCAGCTATAGGGAGTTAGGAGAGACCCAGTACTTC. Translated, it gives CASSYRELGETQYF. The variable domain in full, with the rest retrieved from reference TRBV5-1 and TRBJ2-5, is KAGVTQTPRYLIKTRGQQVTLSCSPISGHRSVSWYQQTPGQGLQFLFEYFSETQRNKGNFPGRFSGRQFSNSRSEMNVSTLELGDSALYLCASSYRELGETQYFGPGTRLLVL.

CDR3 sequence reads: CAWSLVRTGELFF. Here the CDR3 DNA reads TGTGCCTGGAGTCTGGTTCGGACCGGGGAGCTGTTTTTT. The chain recombines TRBV30 with TRBJ2-2, with D uncertain. Germline V gives CDR1 GTSNPN, CDR2 SVGIG (reference sequence). This CDR3 has 13 residues. Trimming took off 2 bases at V and 5 bases at J, with 9 bases between the two ends.

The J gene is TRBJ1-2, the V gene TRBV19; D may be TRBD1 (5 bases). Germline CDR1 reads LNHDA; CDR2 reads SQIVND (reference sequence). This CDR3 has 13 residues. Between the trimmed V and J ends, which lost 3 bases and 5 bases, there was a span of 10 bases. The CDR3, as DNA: TGTGCCAGTAGTATTATGGGGCCTTATGGCTACACCTTC. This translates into CASSIMGPYGYTF.

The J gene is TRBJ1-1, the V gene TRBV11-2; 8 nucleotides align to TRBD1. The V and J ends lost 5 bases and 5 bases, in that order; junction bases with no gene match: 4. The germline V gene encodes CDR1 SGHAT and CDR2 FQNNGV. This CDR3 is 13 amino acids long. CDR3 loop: CASSTYRGTEAFF. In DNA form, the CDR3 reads TGTGCCAGCAGCACGTACAGGGGGACTGAAGCTTTCTTT.

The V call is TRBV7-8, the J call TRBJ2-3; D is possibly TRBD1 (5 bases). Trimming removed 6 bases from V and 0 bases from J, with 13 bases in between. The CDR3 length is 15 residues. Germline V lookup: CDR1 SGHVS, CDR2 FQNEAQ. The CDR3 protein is CASSLRTLSTDTQYF. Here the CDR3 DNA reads TGTGCCAGCAGTCTACGGACACTTAGCACAGATACGCAGTATTTT.

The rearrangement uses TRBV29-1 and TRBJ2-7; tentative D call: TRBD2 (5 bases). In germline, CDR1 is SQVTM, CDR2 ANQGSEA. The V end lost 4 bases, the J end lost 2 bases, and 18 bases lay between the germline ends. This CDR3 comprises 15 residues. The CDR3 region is CSVVGGGPHTYEQYF. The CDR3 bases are TGCAGCGTTGTAGGAGGAGGCCCTCACACCTACGAGCAGTACTTC.

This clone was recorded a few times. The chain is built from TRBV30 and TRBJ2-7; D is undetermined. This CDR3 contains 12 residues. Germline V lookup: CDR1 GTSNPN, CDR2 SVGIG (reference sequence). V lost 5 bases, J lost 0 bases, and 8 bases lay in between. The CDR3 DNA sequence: TGTGCCTGGGCGGTAAACTCCTACGAGCAGTACTTC. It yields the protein CAWAVNSYEQYF.

DNA for the CDR3: TGTGCCAGCGAAGGGAGAGCTTCTAATTCACCCCTCCACTTT. Translation: CASEGRASNSPLHF. V is TRBV27 and J is TRBJ1-6, with D unresolved. Germline V gene lookup returns CDR1 MNHEY and CDR2 SMNVEV (reference sequence). This CDR3 is built from 14 residues. Trimming removed 8 bases at V and 6 bases at J, with 14 bases between.

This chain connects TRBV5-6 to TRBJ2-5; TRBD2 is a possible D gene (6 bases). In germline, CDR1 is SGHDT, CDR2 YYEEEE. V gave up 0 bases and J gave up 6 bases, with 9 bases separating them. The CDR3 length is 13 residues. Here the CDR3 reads CASSLGRGQTQYF. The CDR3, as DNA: TGTGCCAGCAGCTTGGGGAGGGGACAGACCCAGTACTTC. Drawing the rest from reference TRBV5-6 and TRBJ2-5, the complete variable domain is DAGVTQSPTHLIKTRGQQVTLRCSPKSGHDTVSWYQQALGQGPQFIFQYYEEEERQRGNFPDRFSGHQFPNYSSELNVNALLLGDSALYLCASSLGRGQTQYFGPGTRLLVL.

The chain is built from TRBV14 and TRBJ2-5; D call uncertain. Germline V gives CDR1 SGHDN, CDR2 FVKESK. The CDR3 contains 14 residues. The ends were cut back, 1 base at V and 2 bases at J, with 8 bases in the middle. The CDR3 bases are TGTGCCAGCAGCCAAGTTCGAGATCAAGAGACCCAGTACTTC. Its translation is CASSQVRDQETQYF.

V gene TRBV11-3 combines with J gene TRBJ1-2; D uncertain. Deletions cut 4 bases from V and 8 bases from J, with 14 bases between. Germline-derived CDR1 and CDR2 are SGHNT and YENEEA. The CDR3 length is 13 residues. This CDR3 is CASSSGPGSGYTF. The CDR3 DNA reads TGTGCCAGCAGCTCTGGTCCGGGAAGCGGCTACACCTTC.

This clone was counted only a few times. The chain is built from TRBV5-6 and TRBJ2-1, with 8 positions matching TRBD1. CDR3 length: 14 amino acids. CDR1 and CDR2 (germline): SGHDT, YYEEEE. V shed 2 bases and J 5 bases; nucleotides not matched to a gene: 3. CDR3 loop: CASSLQGVDNEQFF. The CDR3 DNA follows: TGTGCCAGCAGCTTACAGGGGGTAGACAATGAGCAGTTCTTC. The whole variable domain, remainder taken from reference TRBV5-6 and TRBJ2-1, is DAGVTQSPTHLIKTRGQQVTLRCSPKSGHDTVSWYQQALGQGPQFIFQYYEEEERQRGNFPDRFSGHQFPNYSSELNVNALLLGDSALYLCASSLQGVDNEQFFGPGTRLTVL.

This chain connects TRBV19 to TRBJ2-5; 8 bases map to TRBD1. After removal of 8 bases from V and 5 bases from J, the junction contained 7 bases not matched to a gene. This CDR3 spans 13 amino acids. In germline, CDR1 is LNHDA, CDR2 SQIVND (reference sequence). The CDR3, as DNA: TGTGCCAGTTCTCCAGGGGGCTGGGAGACCCAGTACTTC. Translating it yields CASSPGGWETQYF.

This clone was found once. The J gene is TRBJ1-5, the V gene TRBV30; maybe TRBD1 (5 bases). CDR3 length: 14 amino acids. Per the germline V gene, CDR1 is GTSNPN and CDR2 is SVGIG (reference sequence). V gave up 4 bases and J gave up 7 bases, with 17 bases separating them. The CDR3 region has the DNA TGTGCCTGGACCAGGTGGGGGGTGAGCCAGCCCCAGCATTTT. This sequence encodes CAWTRWGVSQPQHF.

CDR3 nucleotides: TGTGCCAGCAGCTTAGCTTGGCTAGCGGGGGGTCTTGAATCCCAGTACTTC. It encodes CASSLAWLAGGLESQYF. The V and J genes are TRBV7-2 and TRBJ2-5; TRBD2 agrees at 11 bases. The trim removed 0 bases at V and 9 bases at J, leaving 12 bases unmatched. Germline CDR1 is SGHTA and CDR2 is FQGNSA. CDR3 size: 17 residues.

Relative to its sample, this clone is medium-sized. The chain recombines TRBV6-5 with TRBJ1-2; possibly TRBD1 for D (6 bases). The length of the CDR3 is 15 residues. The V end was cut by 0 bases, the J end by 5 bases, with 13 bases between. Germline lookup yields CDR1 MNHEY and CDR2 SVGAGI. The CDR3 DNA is TGTGCCAGCAGTTACTCCCGAGGGGGGGCTTATGGCTACACCTTC. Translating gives CASSYSRGGAYGYTF.

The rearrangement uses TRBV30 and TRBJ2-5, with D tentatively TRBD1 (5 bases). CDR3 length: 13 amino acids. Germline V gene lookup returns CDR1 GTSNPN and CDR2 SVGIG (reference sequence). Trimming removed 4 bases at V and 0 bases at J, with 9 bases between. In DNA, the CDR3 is TGTGCCTGGAATAGACAGTACCAAGAGACCCAGTACTTC. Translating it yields CAWNRQYQETQYF.

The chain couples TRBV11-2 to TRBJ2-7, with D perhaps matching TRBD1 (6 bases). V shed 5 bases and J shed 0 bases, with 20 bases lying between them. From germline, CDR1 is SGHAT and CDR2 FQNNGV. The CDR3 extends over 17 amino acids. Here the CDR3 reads CASSPRPGTYSSYEQYF. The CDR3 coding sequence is TGTGCCAGCAGCCCAAGGCCCGGGACATACAGCTCCTACGAGCAGTACTTC.

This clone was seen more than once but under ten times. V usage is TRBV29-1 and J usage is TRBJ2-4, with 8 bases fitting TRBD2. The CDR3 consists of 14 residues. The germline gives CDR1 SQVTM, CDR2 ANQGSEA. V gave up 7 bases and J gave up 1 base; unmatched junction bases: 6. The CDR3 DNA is TGCAGCGCCCGGGAGGGGTGGGCCAAAAACATTCAGTACTTC. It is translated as CSAREGWAKNIQYF.

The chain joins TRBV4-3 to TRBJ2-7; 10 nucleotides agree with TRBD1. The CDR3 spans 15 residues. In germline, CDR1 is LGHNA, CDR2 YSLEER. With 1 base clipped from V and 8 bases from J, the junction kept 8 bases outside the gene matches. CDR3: CASSQALTGGVKQYF. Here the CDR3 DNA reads TGCGCCAGCAGCCAAGCCCTGACAGGGGGCGTCAAGCAGTACTTC.

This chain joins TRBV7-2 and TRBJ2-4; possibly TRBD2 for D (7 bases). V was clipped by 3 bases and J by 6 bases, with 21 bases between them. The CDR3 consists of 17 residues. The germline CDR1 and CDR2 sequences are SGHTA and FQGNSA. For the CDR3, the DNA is TGTGCCAGCAGCTTGTTAATAGGGGGGGGTCTCGGAAACATTCAGTACTTC. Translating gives CASSLLIGGGLGNIQYF.

CDR3: CASSEWGLGANTDTQYF. The CDR3 nucleotides read TGTGCCAGCAGTGAATGGGGGCTGGGGGCGAACACAGATACGCAGTATTTT. The rearrangement joins TRBV6-1 to TRBJ2-3; D perhaps matches TRBD1 (6 bases). The CDR3 has 17 residues. The V end lost 2 bases, the J end lost 2 bases, and 17 bases lay between the germline ends. CDR1 is MNHNS, CDR2 SASEGT, per germline.

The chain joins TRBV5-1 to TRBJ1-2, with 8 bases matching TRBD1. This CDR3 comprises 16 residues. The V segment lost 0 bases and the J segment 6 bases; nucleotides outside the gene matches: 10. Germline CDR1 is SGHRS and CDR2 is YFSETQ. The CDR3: CASSLASLGQGNGYTF. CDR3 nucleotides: TGCGCCAGCAGCTTGGCCTCCCTAGGACAGGGTAATGGCTACACCTTC.